Listed below are T cell receptor beta chains from one sample, sequenced in a study of blood T cell repertoires in COVID-19. Sequencing used immunoSEQ multiplex PCR; TCRdb keeps in-frame clones, though not all of them. The table has roughly 310,000 clones, about nine tenths seen once. Sequenced sample: peripheral blood. Receptors originate from a woman in her 30s with COVID-19, enrolled during active disease. The CDR3 runs from the conserved cysteine through the conserved F or W. The D gene is left open where the match is weak. Only part of the rows carry a size: once, few, many, or a class if the clone is expanded.

CDR3 DNA: TGTGCCAGCAGCCAAGATCTCGACAGGTTGAGGTTATTGCCTGGAAACACCATATATTTT
CDR3 protein: CASSQDLDRLRLLPGNTIYF
J gene: TRBJ1-3
D gene: NA
clone size: NA
V gene: TRBV3-1/TRBV3-2

CDR3 DNA: TGTGCCAGCAGCCCCCAGGGCAGCCACGTTGGCTACACCTTC
CDR3 protein: CASSPQGSHVGYTF
J gene: TRBJ1-2
D gene: NA
clone size: NA
V gene: TRBV13

CDR3 DNA: TGTGCCAGCAGCTTATTTGAGAACCATGAGCAGTTCTTC
CDR3 protein: CASSLFENHEQFF
J gene: TRBJ2-1
D gene: NA
clone size: NA
V gene: TRBV7-9

CDR3 DNA: TGTGCCAGCAGTCCCGCGGGGGTCAATTCACCCCTCCACTTT
CDR3 protein: CASSPAGVNSPLHF
J gene: TRBJ1-6
D gene: NA
clone size: NA
V gene: TRBV27

CDR3 DNA: TGTGCCAGCAGCGGAGCAGGGGGGTCCTACGAGCAGTACTTC
CDR3 protein: CASSGAGGSYEQYF
J gene: TRBJ2-7
D gene: NA
clone size: NA
V gene: TRBV5-8

CDR3 DNA: TGTGCCAGTAGTATTTCTCCGAGCGGGGATCCCTACGAGCAGTACTTC
CDR3 protein: CASSISPSGDPYEQYF
J gene: TRBJ2-7
D gene: TRBD2
clone size: NA
V gene: TRBV19

CDR3 DNA: TGTGCCAGCTCAACAGGTCCGAACACTGAAGCTTTCTTT
CDR3 protein: CASSTGPNTEAFF
J gene: TRBJ1-1
D gene: NA
clone size: NA
V gene: TRBV18

CDR3 DNA: TGTGCCAGTAGTGTCCAGGGGGCGGAGGGCTACACCTTC
CDR3 protein: CASSVQGAEGYTF
J gene: TRBJ1-2
D gene: TRBD1
clone size: once
V gene: TRBV19

CDR3 DNA: TGTGCCAGCAGAGACAGGGCCTTGAACACTGAAGCTTTCTTT
CDR3 protein: CASRDRALNTEAFF
J gene: TRBJ1-1
D gene: TRBD1
clone size: NA
V gene: TRBV2

CDR3 DNA: TGTGCCAGCAGTACCGGGATGGGCACTGAAGCTTTCTTT
CDR3 protein: CASSTGMGTEAFF
J gene: TRBJ1-1
D gene: NA
clone size: NA
V gene: TRBV12-3/TRBV12-4

CDR3 DNA: TGTGCCAGCAGTCCCTGGACTGATCAGCCCCAGCATTTT
CDR3 protein: CASSPWTDQPQHF
J gene: TRBJ1-5
D gene: NA
clone size: NA
V gene: TRBV6-5

CDR3 DNA: TGTGCCAGCAGCCAAGATAGGGTGAGTGGGGCCTCTTCCACCGGGGAGCTGTTTTTT
CDR3 protein: CASSQDRVSGASSTGELFF
J gene: TRBJ2-2
D gene: NA
clone size: NA
V gene: TRBV3-1/TRBV3-2

CDR3 DNA: TGTGCCAGCAGCCTTCAAGCGGGACGCACAGATACGCAGTATTTT
CDR3 protein: CASSLQAGRTDTQYF
J gene: TRBJ2-3
D gene: TRBD2
clone size: once
V gene: TRBV3-1/TRBV3-2

CDR3 DNA: TGTGCCAGCAGCCCAAGGGACAGGGAGAACACCGGGGAGCTGTTTTTT
CDR3 protein: CASSPRDRENTGELFF
J gene: TRBJ2-2
D gene: TRBD1
clone size: NA
V gene: TRBV5-4

CDR3 DNA: TGCGCCAGCAGCTCACAGGGGCCCTACGAGCAGTACTTC
CDR3 protein: CASSSQGPYEQYF
J gene: TRBJ2-7
D gene: TRBD1
clone size: NA
V gene: TRBV5-1

CDR3 DNA: TGTGCCAGCAGCTTCGGGACTAGCGGGAGCTACAATGAGCAGTTCTTC
CDR3 protein: CASSFGTSGSYNEQFF
J gene: TRBJ2-1
D gene: TRBD2
clone size: once
V gene: TRBV5-8

CDR3 DNA: TGTGCCAGTAAAAGGGCAGGGAATATGAACACTGAAGCTTTCTTT
CDR3 protein: CASKRAGNMNTEAFF
J gene: TRBJ1-1
D gene: NA
clone size: NA
V gene: TRBV19

CDR3 DNA: TGTGCCAGCAGCCAATTGAACTTTAATGAGCAGTTCTTC
CDR3 protein: CASSQLNFNEQFF
J gene: TRBJ2-1
D gene: NA
clone size: once
V gene: TRBV3-1/TRBV3-2

CDR3 DNA: TGTGCCACCAGTGAAGGGCAGGGGTACACCTACGAGCAGTACTTC
CDR3 protein: CATSEGQGYTYEQYF
J gene: TRBJ2-7
D gene: NA
clone size: NA
V gene: TRBV24-1

CDR3 DNA: TGTGCCAGCAGCGTAGGAGGGACTAGCGGTACGGAGTATTTT
CDR3 protein: CASSVGGTSGTEYF
J gene: TRBJ2-3
D gene: TRBD2
clone size: NA
V gene: TRBV9

CDR3 DNA: TGTGCCAGCAGCCCTACTATTGAGCAGTTCTTC
CDR3 protein: CASSPTIEQFF
J gene: TRBJ2-1
D gene: NA
clone size: NA
V gene: TRBV7-9

CDR3 DNA: TGTGCCAGCAGCTTGGCCCACAGATCTTACACTGAAGCTTTCTTT
CDR3 protein: CASSLAHRSYTEAFF
J gene: TRBJ1-1
D gene: NA
clone size: once
V gene: TRBV5-6

CDR3 DNA: TGTGCCAGCAGCTTCACAGATAACTATGGCTACACCTTC
CDR3 protein: CASSFTDNYGYTF
J gene: TRBJ1-2
D gene: NA
clone size: NA
V gene: TRBV11-2

CDR3 DNA: TGTGCCAGCAGCTTTTACGGGACAGGGTCAAGGAACACTGAAGCTTTCTTT
CDR3 protein: CASSFYGTGSRNTEAFF
J gene: TRBJ1-1
D gene: TRBD1
clone size: NA
V gene: TRBV7-9

CDR3 DNA: TGTGCCAGCAGTGCCCCACACGGAGGGGCGGGGAGCTCCTACGAGCAGTACTTC
CDR3 protein: CASSAPHGGAGSSYEQYF
J gene: TRBJ2-7
D gene: NA
clone size: NA
V gene: TRBV27

CDR3 DNA: TGTGCCAGCAGTCACCCTTTGGGCGAGGGACAGGGTAGCTATGGCTACACCTTC
CDR3 protein: CASSHPLGEGQGSYGYTF
J gene: TRBJ1-2
D gene: TRBD1
clone size: NA
V gene: TRBV27

CDR3 DNA: TGTGCCAGCAGTTACTCCGGACTCGCCAGGTCCTACGAGCAGTACTTC
CDR3 protein: CASSYSGLARSYEQYF
J gene: TRBJ2-7
D gene: NA
clone size: NA
V gene: TRBV6-6

CDR3 DNA: TGTGCCATCGCGGACAGGTGGGGTGAAGCTTTCTTT
CDR3 protein: CAIADRWGEAFF
J gene: TRBJ1-1
D gene: TRBD1
clone size: NA
V gene: TRBV28

CDR3 DNA: TGTGCCAGCAGCTTTCCCGGGACTAGATCCCGCACAGATACGCAGTATTTT
CDR3 protein: CASSFPGTRSRTDTQYF
J gene: TRBJ2-3
D gene: TRBD2
clone size: NA
V gene: TRBV5-4

CDR3 DNA: TGCGCCAGCACTCTAGGGGTAGCGGGAGACATATTTTCCTACGAGCAGTACTTC
CDR3 protein: CASTLGVAGDIFSYEQYF
J gene: TRBJ2-7
D gene: TRBD2
clone size: NA
V gene: TRBV5-1

CDR3 DNA: TGTGCCAGCAGCCGGGATCGGGGAATTAGAGATACGCAGTATTTT
CDR3 protein: CASSRDRGIRDTQYF
J gene: TRBJ2-3
D gene: NA
clone size: NA
V gene: TRBV11-3

CDR3 DNA: TGTGCCAGCAGCTTATCGGGGAGTGAAAAACTGTTTTTT
CDR3 protein: CASSLSGSEKLFF
J gene: TRBJ1-4
D gene: NA
clone size: NA
V gene: TRBV13